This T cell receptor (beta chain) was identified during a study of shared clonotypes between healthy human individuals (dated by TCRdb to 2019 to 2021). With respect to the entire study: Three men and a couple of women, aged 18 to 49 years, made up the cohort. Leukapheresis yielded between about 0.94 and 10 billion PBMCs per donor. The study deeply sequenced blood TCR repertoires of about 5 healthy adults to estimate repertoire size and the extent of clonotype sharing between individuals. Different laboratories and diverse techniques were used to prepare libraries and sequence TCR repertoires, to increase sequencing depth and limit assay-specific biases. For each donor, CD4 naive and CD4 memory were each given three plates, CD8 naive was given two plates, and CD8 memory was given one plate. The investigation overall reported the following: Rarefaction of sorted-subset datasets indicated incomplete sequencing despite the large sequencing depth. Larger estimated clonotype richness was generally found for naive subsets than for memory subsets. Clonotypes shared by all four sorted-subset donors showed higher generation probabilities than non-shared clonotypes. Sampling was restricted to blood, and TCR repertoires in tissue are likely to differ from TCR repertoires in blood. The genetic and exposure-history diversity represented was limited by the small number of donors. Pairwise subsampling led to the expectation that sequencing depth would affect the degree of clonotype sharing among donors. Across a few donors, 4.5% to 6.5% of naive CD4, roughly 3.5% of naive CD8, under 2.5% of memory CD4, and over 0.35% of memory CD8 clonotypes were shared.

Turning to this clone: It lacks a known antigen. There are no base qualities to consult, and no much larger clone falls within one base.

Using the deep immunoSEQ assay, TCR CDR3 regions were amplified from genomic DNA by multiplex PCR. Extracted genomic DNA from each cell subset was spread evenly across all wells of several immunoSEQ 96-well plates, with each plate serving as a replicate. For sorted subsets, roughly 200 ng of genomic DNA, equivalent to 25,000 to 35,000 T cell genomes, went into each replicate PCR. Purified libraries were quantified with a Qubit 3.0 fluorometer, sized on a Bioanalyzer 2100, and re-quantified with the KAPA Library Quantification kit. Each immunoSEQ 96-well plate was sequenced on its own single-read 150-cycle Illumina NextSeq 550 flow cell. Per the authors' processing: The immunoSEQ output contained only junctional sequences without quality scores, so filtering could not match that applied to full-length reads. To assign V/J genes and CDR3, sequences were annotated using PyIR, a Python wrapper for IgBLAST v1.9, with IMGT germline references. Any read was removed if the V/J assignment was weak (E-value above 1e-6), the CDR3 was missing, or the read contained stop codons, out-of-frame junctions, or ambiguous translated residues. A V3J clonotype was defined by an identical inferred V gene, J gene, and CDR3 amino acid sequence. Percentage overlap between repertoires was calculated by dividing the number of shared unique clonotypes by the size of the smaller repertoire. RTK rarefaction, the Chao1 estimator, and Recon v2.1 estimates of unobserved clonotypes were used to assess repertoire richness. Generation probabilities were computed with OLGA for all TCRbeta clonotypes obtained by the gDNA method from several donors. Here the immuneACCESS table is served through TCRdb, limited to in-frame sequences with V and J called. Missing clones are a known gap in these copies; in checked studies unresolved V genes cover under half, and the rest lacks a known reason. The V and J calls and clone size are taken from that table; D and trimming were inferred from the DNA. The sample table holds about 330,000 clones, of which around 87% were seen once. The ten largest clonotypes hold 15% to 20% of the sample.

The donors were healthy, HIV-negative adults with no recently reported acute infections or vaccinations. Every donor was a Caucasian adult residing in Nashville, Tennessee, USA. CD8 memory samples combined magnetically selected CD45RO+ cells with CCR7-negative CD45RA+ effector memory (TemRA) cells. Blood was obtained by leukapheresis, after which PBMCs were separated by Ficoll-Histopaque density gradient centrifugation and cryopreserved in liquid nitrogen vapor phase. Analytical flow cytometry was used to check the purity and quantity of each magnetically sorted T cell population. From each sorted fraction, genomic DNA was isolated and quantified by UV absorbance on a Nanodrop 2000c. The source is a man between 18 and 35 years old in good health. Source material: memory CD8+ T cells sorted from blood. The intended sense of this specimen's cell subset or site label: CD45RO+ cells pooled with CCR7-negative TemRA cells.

The DNA sequence is as follows: TGTGCCAGCAGTTTATATCACCAGCACTATGGCTACACCTTC. Protein translation: CASSLYHQHYGYTF. The rearranged chain carries TRBV27 and TRBJ1-2; there is no confident call for the D gene. CDR1 and CDR2 (MNHEY, SMNVEV) derive from the germline V gene (reference sequence). From the cysteine through the phenylalanine, the CDR3 covers 14 amino acids. Solely the CDR3 DNA is kept, with 42 bases framed from the first base. V loses 1 base, J loses 3 bases, and the germline ends lie 9 bases apart.